At least ten counts were recorded for the clone carrying this TCR beta chain. What it recognizes is unknown. These data belong to a study of T cells in Graves' hyperthyroidism and ophthalmopathy. Study observations and caveats: Most thyroid clonotypes that were expanded above 0.001 also turned up in blood. Through a model of 13 V-J features, ophthalmopathy was separated from stable hyperthyroidism. It was a median approximately 6 months before onset that the model predicted ophthalmopathy.

There were TCR beta CDR3 regions amplified from RNA transcripts. TCR CDR3 regions were first amplified by RT-PCR with HTBI primers. A single record per CDR3 protein comes from TCRdb applying MiXCR to the multiplex PCR reads. The sample includes roughly 98,000 distinct CDR3 sequences, roughly 39% of them seen just once. The CDR3 runs 14 residues. Losses at the gene ends were 6 bases for V and 10 bases for J; bases not matched to a gene: 13. Per germline, CDR1 MDHEN and CDR2 SYDVKM. Graves' hyperthyroidism is called stable when ophthalmopathy does not progress within 18 months. This clonotype was obtained from a woman aged 25 to 45 with Graves' hyperthyroidism. The chain combines TRBV28 with TRBJ2-5; TRBD2 agrees at 8 bases. The specimen was peripheral blood or thyroid tissue (not recorded which). DNA of the CDR3: TGTGCCAGCAGCGGCGGGGGGTCCAAGAGAGGCCAGTACTTC. It yields the protein CASSGGGSKRGQYF.